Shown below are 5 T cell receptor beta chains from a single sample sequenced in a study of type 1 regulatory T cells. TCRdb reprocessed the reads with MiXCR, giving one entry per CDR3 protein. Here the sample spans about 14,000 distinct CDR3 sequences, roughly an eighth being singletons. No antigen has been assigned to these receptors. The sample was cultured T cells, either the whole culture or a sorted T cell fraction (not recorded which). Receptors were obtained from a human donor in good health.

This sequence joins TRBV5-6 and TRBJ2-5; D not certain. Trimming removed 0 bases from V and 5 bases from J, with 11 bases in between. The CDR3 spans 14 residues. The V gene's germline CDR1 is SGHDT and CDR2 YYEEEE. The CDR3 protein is CASSLGTPFETQYF. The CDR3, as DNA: TGTGCCAGCAGCTTGGGGACCCCGTTTGAGACCCAGTACTTC.

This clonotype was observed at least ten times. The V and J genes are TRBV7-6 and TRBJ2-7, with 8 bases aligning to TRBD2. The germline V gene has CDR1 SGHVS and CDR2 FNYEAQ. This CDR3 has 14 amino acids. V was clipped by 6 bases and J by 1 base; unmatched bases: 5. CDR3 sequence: CASSRAGGSYEQYF. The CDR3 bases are TGTGCCAGCAGTCGGGCGGGAGGATCCTACGAGCAGTACTTC.

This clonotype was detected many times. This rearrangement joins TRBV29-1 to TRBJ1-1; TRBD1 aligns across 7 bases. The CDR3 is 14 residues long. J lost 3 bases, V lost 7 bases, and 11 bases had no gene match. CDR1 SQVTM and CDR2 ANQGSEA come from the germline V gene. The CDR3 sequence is CSAQAGTVYTEAFF. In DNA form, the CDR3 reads TGCAGCGCCCAGGCCGGGACAGTTTACACTGAAGCTTTCTTT. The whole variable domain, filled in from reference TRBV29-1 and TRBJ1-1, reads SAVISQKPSRDICQRGTSLTIQCQVDSQVTMMFWYRQQPGQSLTLIATANQGSEATYESGFVIDKFPISRPNLTFSTLTVSNMSPEDSSIYLCSAQAGTVYTEAFFGQGTRLTVV.

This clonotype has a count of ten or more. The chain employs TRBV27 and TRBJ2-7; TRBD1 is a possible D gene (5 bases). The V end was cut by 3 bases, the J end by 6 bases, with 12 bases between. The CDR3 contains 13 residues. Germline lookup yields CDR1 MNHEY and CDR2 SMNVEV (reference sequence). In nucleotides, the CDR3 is TGTGCCAGCAGTTTCTCCAGGGTGGGCGAGCAGTACTTC. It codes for CASSFSRVGEQYF.

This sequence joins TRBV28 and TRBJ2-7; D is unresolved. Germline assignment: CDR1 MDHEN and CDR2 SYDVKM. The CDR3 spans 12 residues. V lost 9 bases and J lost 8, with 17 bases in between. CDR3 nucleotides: TGTGCCAGTAGTATACAGCAAACACAGCAGTACTTC. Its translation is CASSIQQTQQYF.